These 6 T cell receptor beta chains share one sample of origin, sequenced in a study of blood T cell repertoires in COVID-19. The method was immunoSEQ multiplex PCR; TCRdb's version includes in-frame clones alone and lacks a portion of them. This table holds approximately 200,000 clones, 84% found once. Material for sequencing was peripheral blood. These receptors were collected from a woman of 80 years or more with COVID-19, enrolled during active disease.

V usage is TRBV2 and J usage is TRBJ1-5; 9 bases align to TRBD1. In germline, CDR1 is SNHLY, CDR2 FYNNEI. After removal of 4 bases from V and 7 bases from J, the junction contained 5 bases not matched to a gene. The CDR3 spans 14 residues. The CDR3 is CASSGGTGLQPQHF. The CDR3 DNA reads TGTGCCAGCAGTGGTGGGACAGGGCTACAGCCCCAGCATTTT.

The V call is TRBV10-3, the J call TRBJ2-7; D might be TRBD1 (6 bases). The V end lost 7 bases, the J end lost 4 bases, and 8 bases lay between the germline ends. The CDR3 is made up of 11 amino acids. Looked up from germline, CDR1 is ENHRY and CDR2 is SYGVKD. The CDR3 reads CAIKGDYEQYF. The CDR3 bases are TGTGCCATCAAGGGGGATTACGAGCAGTACTTC.

J is TRBJ2-3 and V is TRBV5-8, with a weak D call TRBD2 (5 bases). CDR1 and CDR2 from the germline V gene are SGHTS and YDEGEE. V gave up 3 bases and J gave up 1 base, with 9 bases separating them. CDR3 length: 14 residues. The CDR3 region is CASSWAGGTDTQYF. In DNA, the CDR3 is TGTGCCAGCAGCTGGGCCGGGGGCACAGATACGCAGTATTTT.

The chain joins TRBV5-1 to TRBJ2-7, with D hard to call. The CDR3 is 14 residues long. Germline CDR1 is SGHRS and CDR2 is YFSETQ. V shed 2 bases and J shed 3 bases, with 12 bases lying between them. DNA of the CDR3: TGCGCCAGCAGCTTCACCCAGGCTAACTACGAGCAGTACTTC. This encodes CASSFTQANYEQYF.

This sequence joins TRBV4-1 and TRBJ1-2, with 7 bases identical to TRBD1. Germline assignment: CDR1 MGHRA and CDR2 YSYEKL. This CDR3 spans 13 amino acids. Germline trimming cut 5 bases from V and 8 bases from J; bases unmatched to any gene: 8. The CDR3 DNA sequence: TGCGCCAGCAGCTCCGACAGGGTGGGCGGCTACACCTTC. This encodes CASSSDRVGGYTF.

This sequence joins TRBV5-1 and TRBJ1-4, with TRBD1 identical over 12 bases. CDR1 SGHRS and CDR2 YFSETQ come from the germline V gene. This CDR3 is built from 17 residues. With 0 bases clipped from V and 7 bases from J, the junction kept 7 bases outside the gene matches. CDR3 amino acids: CASSLVGQGAQSEKLFF. As DNA, the CDR3 is TGCGCCAGCAGCTTGGTGGGACAGGGGGCGCAGAGTGAAAAACTGTTTTTT. The whole variable domain, filled in from reference TRBV5-1 and TRBJ1-4, reads KAGVTQTPRYLIKTRGQQVTLSCSPISGHRSVSWYQQTPGQGLQFLFEYFSETQRNKGNFPGRFSGRQFSNSRSEMNVSTLELGDSALYLCASSLVGQGAQSEKLFFGSGTQLSVL.